A single sample is the source of the 24 T cell receptor beta chains below, sequenced in a study of technical replicates of blood from several donors. TCRdb keeps only in-frame clones here, not all; method: immunoSEQ multiplex PCR. The profile covers roughly 74,000 clones, with roughly 90% appearing a single time and about 0.39% taken by the ten largest. The material sequenced was T cells isolated from PBMCs. The receptors derive from a human donor in good health.

This chain uses TRBV5-6 with TRBJ2-7; D possibly corresponds to TRBD1 (5 bases). Between the trimmed V and J ends, which lost 0 bases and 9 bases, there was a span of 22 bases. This CDR3 region has 16 residues. Germline V gene sequence: CDR1 SGHDT, CDR2 YYEEEE. Here the CDR3 DNA reads TGTGCCAGCAGCTTGGTACAAGGGGCTCCCTACGAGCGGCAGTACTTC. Residues: CASSLVQGAPYERQYF.

This chain links TRBV27 with TRBJ2-3, with TRBD1 matching over 11 bases. The V gene's germline CDR1 is MNHEY and CDR2 SMNVEV (reference sequence). The CDR3 is 15 residues long. Trimming removed 5 bases from V and 5 bases from J; junction bases left unmatched: 6. CDR3 residues: CASSIGTGGRDTQYF. For the CDR3, the DNA is TGTGCCAGCAGTATAGGGACAGGGGGTCGAGATACGCAGTATTTT.

The gene calls are TRBV6-6 and TRBJ1-1; no definite D call. Trimming took off 0 bases at V and 4 bases at J, with 9 bases between the two ends. The CDR3 has 14 amino acids. CDR1 MNHNY and CDR2 SVGAGI come from the germline V gene (reference sequence). The CDR3 region has the DNA TGTGCCAGCAGTTACTCGATTCGGGGCACTGAAGCTTTCTTT. This translates into CASSYSIRGTEAFF.

This clone was found once. The V and J genes are TRBV25-1 and TRBJ1-1, with no clear D. CDR1 MGHDK and CDR2 SYGVNS come from the germline V gene. There are 15 residues in the CDR3. The V end lost 0 bases, the J end lost 4 bases, and 12 bases lay between the germline ends. The CDR3, as DNA: TGTGCCAGCAGTGAATACTTGAAGGCGGGCACTGAAGCTTTCTTT. This sequence encodes CASSEYLKAGTEAFF.

The chain joins TRBV11-2 to TRBJ2-3; 7 bases are shared with TRBD1. The length of the CDR3 is 15 residues. Trimming at V came to 4 bases and at J to 1 base, leaving 5 bases not matched to a gene. The germline gives CDR1 SGHAT, CDR2 FQNNGV. CDR3 loop: CASSSGTAGTDTQYF. The CDR3 region has the DNA TGTGCCAGCAGCTCCGGGACAGCTGGCACAGATACGCAGTATTTT.

The chain links TRBV9 to TRBJ2-7; TRBD2 matches at 10 bases. Germline loops: CDR1 SGDLS, CDR2 YYNGEE. The CDR3 has 15 amino acids. With 0 bases clipped from V and 2 bases from J, the junction kept 2 bases outside the gene matches. This CDR3 is CASSVVGTSAYEQYF. As DNA, the CDR3 is TGTGCCAGCAGCGTAGTTGGGACTAGCGCCTACGAGCAGTACTTC.

The V call is TRBV30, the J call TRBJ2-2; D remains unclear. The CDR3 extends over 15 amino acids. Per germline, CDR1 GTSNPN and CDR2 SVGIG (reference sequence). Trimming stripped 4 bases from V and 3 bases from J, with 15 bases between. For the CDR3, the DNA is TGTGCCTGGAATCCCGAGCGCAACCACACCGGGGAGCTGTTTTTT. Encoded protein: CAWNPERNHTGELFF.

This clone came up once. This chain connects TRBV7-9 to TRBJ1-3; D unresolved. Trimming pared 3 bases from V and 4 bases from J, leaving 10 bases between. Germline V lookup: CDR1 SEHNR, CDR2 FQNEAQ (reference sequence). The CDR3 consists of 14 residues. CDR3 in DNA: TGTGCCAGCAGCTTGCAAGTCGAGGGAAACACCATATATTTT. It specifies CASSLQVEGNTIYF.

The chain carries TRBV5-5 and TRBJ1-5; D is possibly TRBD1 (5 bases). Germline V gene sequence: CDR1 SGHKS, CDR2 YYEKEE (reference sequence). This CDR3 spans 15 amino acids. V gave up 0 bases and J gave up 4 bases, with 11 bases separating them. This CDR3 reads CASSLANGGNQPQHF. The CDR3 nucleotides read TGTGCCAGCAGCTTGGCCAATGGGGGGAATCAGCCCCAGCATTTT.

This chain uses TRBV5-4 with TRBJ2-3; perhaps TRBD2 as D (5 bases). The CDR3 covers 15 residues. Germline CDR1 and CDR2: SGHNT and YYREEE (reference sequence). V dropped 0 bases and J dropped 0 bases, with 8 bases sitting between them. CDR3 bases: TGTGCCAGCAGCTTGGCCCCGGGAAGCACAGATACGCAGTATTTT. Translating it yields CASSLAPGSTDTQYF.

This chain joins TRBV19 and TRBJ2-2; TRBD2 agrees at 9 bases. After removal of 5 bases from V and 6 bases from J, the junction contained 16 bases not matched to a gene. Looked up from germline, CDR1 is LNHDA and CDR2 is SQIVND (reference sequence). The CDR3 has 18 amino acids. The CDR3 nucleotides read TGTGCCAGTAGTCCAATAGCGGGAGTAAGTTCATCGGCCGGGGAGCTGTTTTTT. This encodes CASSPIAGVSSSAGELFF.

The CDR3 reads CASSLPFVGSGANVLTF. As DNA, the CDR3 is TGTGCCAGCAGCTTACCTTTTGTCGGTTCTGGGGCCAACGTCCTGACTTTC. The chain couples TRBV7-9 to TRBJ2-6; D gene uncertain. Germline loops: CDR1 SEHNR, CDR2 FQNEAQ (reference sequence). V was trimmed by 2 bases and J by 1 base, leaving 12 bases between them. This CDR3 has 17 residues. Full variable domain (missing parts from reference TRBV7-9 and TRBJ2-6): DTGVSQNPRHKITKRGQNVTFRCDPISEHNRLYWYRQTLGQGPEFLTYFQNEAQLEKSRLLSDRFSAERPKGSFSTLEIQRTEQGDSAMYLCASSLPFVGSGANVLTFGAGSRLTVL.

This chain links TRBV7-2 with TRBJ2-3; D possibly corresponds to TRBD2 (5 bases). This CDR3 region has 15 residues. Trimming shortened V by 0 bases and J by 4 bases, and 11 bases separated the two germline ends. Germline CDR1 reads SGHTA; CDR2 reads FQGNSA. In nucleotides, the CDR3 is TGTGCCAGCAGCTTAGCATACGGGAAATCAGATACGCAGTATTTT. It yields the protein CASSLAYGKSDTQYF.

In the case of this clone: Other nucleotide sequences from this sample produce the same CDR3. The chain uses TRBV4-1 and TRBJ2-7, with TRBD2 matching over 10 bases. V shed 1 base and J 4 bases; nucleotides not matched to a gene: 1. Germline V gives CDR1 MGHRA, CDR2 YSYEKL. This CDR3 spans 14 amino acids. CDR3 DNA: TGCGCCAGCAGCCAAGGACTAGCGGGTTACGAGCAGTACTTC. It codes for CASSQGLAGYEQYF.

This clone was seen a handful of times. The rearrangement uses TRBV30 and TRBJ2-2, with 8 bases identical to TRBD2. The V gene end was trimmed by 5 bases and the J gene end by 4 bases; junction bases not matched to a gene: 6. The CDR3 sequence is 14 residues long. Germline CDR1 GTSNPN, CDR2 SVGIG (reference sequence). As DNA, the CDR3 is TGTGCCTGGTCTAGCGGGCTGAGCACCGGGGAGCTGTTTTTT. This translates into CAWSSGLSTGELFF.

This chain joins TRBV7-2 and TRBJ1-1, with no clear D. This CDR3 is built from 14 residues. The V end was cut by 3 bases, the J end by 6 bases, with 14 bases between. Per germline, CDR1 SGHTA and CDR2 FQGNSA. For the CDR3, the DNA is TGTGCCAGCAGCTTTCGTCAAGGAGCCCCTGAAGCTTTCTTT. This codes for CASSFRQGAPEAFF.

The chain joins TRBV5-1 to TRBJ2-3; no firm D call. CDR3 length: 14 residues. Deletions cut 2 bases from V and 1 base from J, with 8 bases between. Germline values: CDR1 SGHRS, CDR2 YFSETQ. The CDR3 loop is CASSLVAGTDTQYF. The CDR3 region has the DNA TGCGCCAGCAGCTTAGTGGCAGGCACAGATACGCAGTATTTT.

The chain links TRBV7-2 to TRBJ2-1, with a weak D call TRBD2 (5 bases). Between the trimmed V and J ends, which lost 1 base and 7 bases, there was a span of 11 bases. Germline CDR1 reads SGHTA; CDR2 reads FQGNSA. The CDR3 covers 14 residues. Here the CDR3 DNA reads TGTGCCAGCAGCTTAGGAGCGAGGGCTAATGAGCAGTTCTTC. Amino acid sequence: CASSLGARANEQFF.

This clone was seen ten or more times. V is TRBV19 and J is TRBJ2-2, with D hard to call. The CDR3 loop spans 14 amino acids. The germline gives CDR1 LNHDA, CDR2 SQIVND (reference sequence). V lost 8 bases and J 5 bases, leaving 15 bases between the germline ends. Here the CDR3 DNA reads TGTGCCAGTGAACGAGCTAGTATAACCGGGGAGCTGTTTTTT. Translating gives CASERASITGELFF.

The genes are TRBV11-2 and TRBJ2-3; the match to TRBD1 covers 10 bases. Trimming took 4 bases from V and 7 from J; bases not matched to a gene: 5. CDR1 and CDR2 (germline): SGHAT, FQNNGV. The CDR3 is made up of 14 amino acids. The CDR3 here is CASSWTGGRNTQYF. The CDR3 DNA reads as TGTGCCAGCAGCTGGACAGGGGGGAGAAATACGCAGTATTTT. Full variable domain (missing parts from reference TRBV11-2 and TRBJ2-3): EAGVAQSPRYKIIEKRQSVAFWCNPISGHATLYWYQQILGQGPKLLIQFQNNGVVDDSQLPKDRFSAERLKGVDSTLKIQPAKLEDSAVYLCASSWTGGRNTQYFGPGTRLTVL.

Of note for this clone: Other DNA sequences from this sample encode an identical CDR3 as well. The V gene is TRBV7-3, the J gene TRBJ1-1, with a possible D match to TRBD1 (6 bases). Between the trimmed V and J ends, which lost 5 bases and 11 bases, there was a span of 15 bases. Germline V gene sequence: CDR1 SGHTA, CDR2 FQGTGA. The CDR3 contains 12 residues. CDR3 nucleotide sequence: TGTGCCAGCAGCCTACAGGGAAAGGGCGCTTTCTTT. It is translated as CASSLQGKGAFF. The full variable domain, completed using reference TRBV7-3 and TRBJ1-1, is GAGVSQTPSNKVTEKGKYVELRCDPISGHTALYWYRQSLGQGPEFLIYFQGTGAADDSGLPNDRFFAVRPEGSVSTLKIQRTERGDSAVYLCASSLQGKGAFFGQGTRLTVV.

This sequence joins TRBV9 and TRBJ2-1, with a tentative D call TRBD2 (7 bases). The CDR3 has 14 residues. V lost 2 bases and J 8 bases, leaving 14 bases between the germline ends. Germline V lookup: CDR1 SGDLS, CDR2 YYNGEE. For the CDR3, the DNA is TGTGCCAGCAGCGTCCGCCAGGGGAGGGATGAGCAGTTCTTC. It yields the protein CASSVRQGRDEQFF.

This rearrangement joins TRBV7-9 to TRBJ1-1, with 7 bases fitting TRBD1. The germline gives CDR1 SEHNR, CDR2 FQNEAQ (reference sequence). This CDR3 region has 13 residues. Trimming removed 5 bases from V and 8 bases from J; junction bases left unmatched: 8. Written as DNA, the CDR3 is TGTGCCAGCAGCCGCCCGGACAGGAGGGAAGCTTTCTTT. Translating it yields CASSRPDRREAFF.

The CDR3 spells CASSTTRREAFF. CDR3 DNA: TGTGCCAGCAGTACTACACGTCGTGAAGCTTTCTTT. V is TRBV6-5 and J is TRBJ1-1; D not resolved. Germline V gene lookup returns CDR1 MNHEY and CDR2 SVGAGI. Trimming left V 5 bases short and J 7 bases short, with 11 bases between. The length of the CDR3 is 12 residues.